This T cell receptor (beta chain) was captured in a study of blood T cell repertoires in COVID-19. Seattle's enrolled individuals joined amid active infection and were then monitored longitudinally. Assay: immunoSEQ multiplex PCR; the TCRdb copy retains only in-frame clones and omits some. The data hold about 330,000 clones, with approximately 86% observed a single time. This clone was picked up one time. Germline-derived CDR1 and CDR2 are SGHNT and YYREEE (reference sequence). This CDR3 region has 14 residues. Trimming left V 4 bases short and J 2 bases short, with 13 bases between. Sequencing was done on a sample of peripheral blood. The source is a man aged 25-40 years with COVID-19, enrolled during active disease. The chain employs TRBV5-4 and TRBJ2-7, with a weak D call TRBD2 (6 bases). In DNA form, the CDR3 reads TGTGCCAGCAGCACAAGCGGGCTAACCTACGAGCAGTACTTC. Protein product: CASSTSGLTYEQYF. Full variable domain (rest looked up from reference TRBV5-4 and TRBJ2-7): ETGVTQSPTHLIKTRGQQVTLRCSSQSGHNTVSWYQQALGQGPQFIFQYYREEENGRGNFPPRFSGLQFPNYSSELNVNALELDDSALYLCASSTSGLTYEQYFGPGTRLTVT.